This passage covers 18 T cell receptor beta chains from one sample sequenced in a study of OX40 agonist ivuxolimab in advanced cancers. Only in-frame clones appear in the TCRdb table, and some are missing; sequencing was by immunoSEQ multiplex PCR. This table holds roughly 76,000 clones, about 87% found once. The sequencing used CD4+ or CD8+ T cells sorted from blood, collected in a trial of the OX40 agonist ivuxolimab. The receptors originated from an adult with an advanced solid tumor such as melanoma, head and neck, liver or kidney cancer.

The chain is built from TRBV30 and TRBJ2-7, with 9 bases that match TRBD1. V lost 4 bases and J lost 1; bases outside the gene matches: 2. CDR3 size: 13 residues. CDR1 is GTSNPN and CDR2 is SVGIG in the germline V gene (reference sequence). CDR3 region: CAWTGTGSYEQYF. CDR3 bases: TGTGCCTGGACCGGGACAGGGTCCTACGAGCAGTACTTC.

V usage is TRBV28 and J usage is TRBJ2-1; D may be TRBD2 (5 bases). V gave up 2 bases and J gave up 0 bases, with 11 bases separating them. Germline lookup yields CDR1 MDHEN and CDR2 SYDVKM. This CDR3 comprises 16 residues. The CDR3, as DNA: TGTGCCAGCAGTTTAGTTCGGGAAAGCTCCTACAATGAGCAGTTCTTC. Its protein is CASSLVRESSYNEQFF.

CDR3 amino acids: CASSLVSGQVGETQYF. DNA of the CDR3: TGTGCCAGCAGCTTAGTATCAGGACAGGTTGGGGAGACCCAGTACTTC. The chain uses TRBV11-2 and TRBJ2-5, with TRBD1 identical over 7 bases. Trimming at V came to 1 base and at J to 5 bases, leaving 10 bases not matched to a gene. The CDR3 contains 16 residues. CDR1 is SGHAT, CDR2 FQNNGV, per germline.

The J gene is TRBJ2-5, the V gene TRBV27; D is perhaps TRBD2 (7 bases). Germline V gene data show CDR1 as MNHEY and CDR2 as SMNVEV (reference sequence). The CDR3 loop spans 14 amino acids. Trimming stripped 8 bases from V and 3 bases from J, with 16 bases between. The CDR3 region has the DNA TGTGCCAGCTCCGGGGGCGGGAGAAAAGAGACCCAGTACTTC. It translates to CASSGGGRKETQYF.

This clone was detected only once. The gene calls are TRBV4-1 and TRBJ1-2; no definite D call. This CDR3 region has 13 residues. V was trimmed by 1 base and J by 3 bases, leaving 6 bases between them. Per the germline V gene, CDR1 is MGHRA and CDR2 is YSYEKL. CDR3 in DNA: TGCGCCAGCAGCCAAGGCGGGGACTATGGCTACACCTTC. Its translation: CASSQGGDYGYTF.

The chain combines TRBV2 with TRBJ1-1, with D perhaps TRBD1 (5 bases). Trimming took off 5 bases at V and 2 bases at J, with 15 bases between the two ends. The CDR3 totals 15 residues. Germline V gene sequence: CDR1 SNHLY, CDR2 FYNNEI. In DNA, the CDR3 is TGTGCCAGCAGTCCCGAACTTACAGGAAACACTGAAGCTTTCTTT. Translated: CASSPELTGNTEAFF.

This clone was counted a few times. The chain employs TRBV2 and TRBJ2-1; the D gene is possibly TRBD1 (5 bases). There are 14 residues in the CDR3. V shed 7 bases and J shed 7 bases, with 17 bases lying between them. Germline V gene data show CDR1 as SNHLY and CDR2 as FYNNEI. Here the CDR3 DNA reads TGTGCCAGCAACCTAGAAGTCAGGGTTAATGAGCAGTTCTTC. It yields the protein CASNLEVRVNEQFF.

This chain links TRBV2 with TRBJ2-1; TRBD1 matches 9 bases. This CDR3 is built from 16 residues. The trim removed 0 bases at V and 7 bases at J, leaving 7 bases unmatched. CDR1 is SNHLY and CDR2 is FYNNEI in the germline V gene. The CDR3 bases are TGTGCCAGCAGTGAAGCGGGGGGACAGGGTAGTAATGAGCAGTTCTTC. Amino acid sequence: CASSEAGGQGSNEQFF.

The chain has TRBV25-1 and TRBJ2-7; D may be TRBD1 (6 bases). This CDR3 is 15 amino acids long. Germline CDR1 reads MGHDK; CDR2 reads SYGVNS. Trimming stripped 4 bases from V and 5 bases from J, with 18 bases between. CDR3 in DNA: TGTGCCAGCAGTGGGAACAGGGCCCTCGGGGACGAGCAGTACTTC. Amino acid sequence: CASSGNRALGDEQYF.

This chain uses TRBV6-6 with TRBJ2-5; TRBD1 aligns across 7 bases. Germline V lookup: CDR1 MNHNY, CDR2 SVGAGI (reference sequence). The CDR3 length is 13 residues. The V and J ends lost 6 bases and 5 bases, in that order; junction bases with no gene match: 6. This chain's CDR3 is CASRAGGQETQYF. In DNA form, the CDR3 reads TGTGCCAGCAGAGCAGGGGGACAGGAGACCCAGTACTTC.

The rearrangement uses TRBV21-1 and TRBJ1-5; the listed D gene, TRBD1, was not tested against the DNA. TRBV21-1 is flagged as a pseudogene. The CDR3 has 16 amino acids. The CDR3: CASSKAWTGGDQPQHF. The CDR3 coding sequence is TGTGCCAGCAGCAAAGCATGGACAGGGGGGGATCAGCCCCAGCATTTT.

This clone was counted once. The V gene is TRBV7-8, the J gene TRBJ2-3, with 8 bases lining up with TRBD2. This CDR3 region has 15 residues. Germline CDR1 SGHVS, CDR2 FQNEAQ. After removal of 7 bases from V and 2 bases from J, the junction contained 8 bases not matched to a gene. The CDR3: CASTGLAGFTDTQYF. In DNA, the CDR3 is TGTGCCAGCACTGGGTTAGCGGGGTTCACAGATACGCAGTATTTT.

The chain has TRBV5-1 and TRBJ1-1; perhaps TRBD1 as D (6 bases). Germline V CDR1 and CDR2: SGHRS, YFSETQ. The V end was cut by 1 base, the J end by 2 bases, with 12 bases between. This CDR3 has 15 amino acids. CDR3 bases: TGCGCCAGCAGCTTGCCTCAACAGGGAAACACTGAAGCTTTCTTT. This sequence encodes CASSLPQQGNTEAFF.

The chain couples TRBV28 to TRBJ1-4, with TRBD1 matching 7 bases. Germline V CDR1 and CDR2: MDHEN, SYDVKM. J lost 7 bases, V lost 6 bases, and 5 bases had no gene match. The CDR3 extends over 13 amino acids. In DNA form, the CDR3 reads TGTGCCAGCAGAGAGACAGGGAGTGAAAAACTGTTTTTT. This gives the protein CASRETGSEKLFF.

The genes are TRBV19 and TRBJ2-1; D is unclear. Germline V gene lookup returns CDR1 LNHDA and CDR2 SQIVND (reference sequence). The CDR3 length is 11 residues. V gave up 7 bases and J gave up 10 bases, with 11 bases separating them. In DNA, the CDR3 is TGTGCCAGTAAAGGTGTCTGGGAGCAGTTCTTC. It yields the protein CASKGVWEQFF.

This chain joins TRBV7-2 and TRBJ1-2, with 8 bases aligning to TRBD1. CDR3 length: 17 residues. The ends lost 5 bases at V and 4 bases at J; junction bases unmatched: 15. CDR1 is SGHTA and CDR2 is FQGNSA in the germline V gene. The CDR3 DNA sequence: TGTGCCAGCAGCACACGGACGACAGGGGTAGCGAGCTATGGCTACACCTTC. Translation: CASSTRTTGVASYGYTF.

This rearrangement joins TRBV2 to TRBJ1-1, with 11 bases matching TRBD1. This CDR3 spans 14 amino acids. Germline assignment: CDR1 SNHLY and CDR2 FYNNEI. With 8 bases clipped from V and 4 bases from J, the junction kept 6 bases outside the gene matches. The CDR3: CASGVGTGGTEAFF. The CDR3 DNA is TGTGCCAGCGGCGTAGGGACAGGGGGCACTGAAGCTTTCTTT.

V gene TRBV5-4 combines with J gene TRBJ1-5, with D maybe TRBD1 (6 bases). CDR3 length: 16 amino acids. The germline gives CDR1 SGHNT, CDR2 YYREEE (reference sequence). V dropped 2 bases and J dropped 6 bases, with 18 bases sitting between them. CDR3 in amino acids: CASSFWGAGVTQPQHF. The CDR3 DNA sequence: TGTGCCAGCAGCTTCTGGGGGGCAGGGGTAACTCAGCCCCAGCATTTT.